Listed below are T cell receptor beta chains from one sample, sequenced in a study of T cells in Graves' hyperthyroidism and ophthalmopathy. One entry per CDR3 protein results from TCRdb running MiXCR on the multiplex PCR reads. In the table there are hundreds of thousands of distinct CDR3 sequences, roughly 15% of which are singletons. The sample was blood. All receptors come from a young woman with Graves' hyperthyroidism. The CDR3 runs from the conserved cysteine through the conserved F or W. The D gene is left open where the match is weak. Clone size is shown for a subset of rows, as once, few, many or a class of expanded clone.

v_gene	d_gene	abundance	j_gene	CDR3nt	CDR3aa
TRBV11-1	NA	many	TRBJ2-3	TGTGCCAGCAGCTTGAGTGGAGGTACGCAGTATTTT	CASSLSGGTQYF
TRBV14	NA	NA	TRBJ2-7	TGTGCCAGCAGCCATTCGGGTTTGGGGGGAGAGCAGTACTTC	CASSHSGLGGEQYF
TRBV6-4	NA	NA	TRBJ2-7	TGTGCCAGCCACGAGGGGCGGCAGTACTTC	CASHEGRQYF
TRBV30	TRBD2	many	TRBJ2-3	TGTGCCTGGAGTCCGGGACTAGCGGGAACAGATACGCAGTATTTT	CAWSPGLAGTDTQYF
TRBV10-3	TRBD1	NA	TRBJ1-2	TGTGCCATCAGTGAGAGGGCAGGGGGAGATGGCTACACCTTC	CAISERAGGDGYTF
TRBV27	NA	many	TRBJ2-7	TGTGCCAGCAGTTATAGACAAACCTACGAGCAGTACTTC	CASSYRQTYEQYF
TRBV7-9	NA	few	TRBJ2-3	TGTGCCAGCAGCCCGAGGGTCCCAGATACGCAGTATTTT	CASSPRVPDTQYF
TRBV7-2	NA	many	TRBJ1-2	TGTGCCAGCAGCGGGACACCAGCTAACTATGGCTACACCTTC	CASSGTPANYGYTF
TRBV7-9	TRBD2	NA	TRBJ2-5	TGTGCCAGCAGCCCTCGGACTAGCGGGACTGAGACCCAGTACTTC	CASSPRTSGTETQYF
TRBV7-6	NA	NA	TRBJ1-6	TGTGCCAGCAGCCCCTCCGCAGGGGAGTCGGTCTCACCCCTCCACTTT	CASSPSAGESVSPLHF
TRBV18	TRBD1	NA	TRBJ1-2	TGTGCCAGCTCACCGACAGGGTCGGATGTCCTTGACACCTTC	CASSPTGSDVLDTF
TRBV28	NA	NA	TRBJ1-6	TGTGCCAGCAGTTTATCTTCAGGGAGGTCCTATAATTCACCCCTCCACTTT	CASSLSSGRSYNSPLHF
TRBV20-1	NA	NA	TRBJ2-7	TGCAGTGCTACGGGGGGCGGGGGCTACGAGCAGTACTTC	CSATGGGGYEQYF
TRBV2	NA	many	TRBJ2-7	TGTGCCAGCATAGTGGGAGCCTACGAGCAGTACTTC	CASIVGAYEQYF
TRBV28	NA	many	TRBJ2-7	TGTGCCAGCAGTGGACTACCATACGAGCAGTACTTC	CASSGLPYEQYF
TRBV2	TRBD2	many	TRBJ2-3	TGTGCCAGCAGTTACACTAGCGCCAGCACAGATACGCAGTATTTT	CASSYTSASTDTQYF
TRBV27	NA	many	TRBJ2-1	TGTGCCAGCAGTCCCTACAACGGGCACTACAATGAGCAGTTCTTC	CASSPYNGHYNEQFF
TRBV27	NA	few	TRBJ2-1	TGTGCCAGCAGTTCTAGGACTAACCGATTCTACAATGAGCAGTTCTTC	CASSSRTNRFYNEQFF
TRBV2	NA	few	TRBJ2-2	TGTGCCAGCAGTGAAGCGGCAGCAAACCCGAACACCGGGGAGCTGTTTTTT	CASSEAAANPNTGELFF
TRBV4-1	NA	few	TRBJ2-7	TGCGCCAGCAGCCATCAGGACTACCAATGGAAGGAGCAGTACTTC	CASSHQDYQWKEQYF
TRBV2	NA	many	TRBJ1-1	TGTGCCAGCAGGGAACCTCCGGACGGCTCGAACACTGAAGCTTTCTTT	CASREPPDGSNTEAFF
TRBV24-1	NA	few	TRBJ2-4	TGTGCCACCAGTGGGGGCGGCTCAAACATTCAGTACTTC	CATSGGGSNIQYF